This T cell receptor (beta chain) is from a study of cytomegalovirus exposure and HLA in healthy donors. V gave up 7 bases and J gave up 1 base, with 7 bases separating them. The CDR3 length is 13 residues. Germline V gene lookup returns CDR1 SGHTA and CDR2 FQGTGA. A multiplex PCR was run with 60 Vbeta primers and 13 Jbeta primers. The protocol was immunoSEQ multiplex PCR, while the TCRdb copy is restricted to in-frame clones and leaves out a portion. Here the sample spans over 150,000 clones, roughly 73% being singletons. This clonotype originated in a male donor in good health and CMV-seronegative. The genes are TRBV7-3 and TRBJ2-2; maybe TRBD1 (6 bases). Sequenced material: PBMCs. The CDR3, as DNA: TGTGCCAGCAAGGACAGGAACACCGGGGAGCTGTTTTTT. Translating gives CASKDRNTGELFF.